A selection of T cell receptor beta chains follows, all from one sample in a study of metastatic and nonmetastatic thyroid tumors. Through MiXCR, TCRdb re-clonotyped the PCR reads. There are about 9,300 clones in the sample; under 30% occur only once, and under 25% lies in the top ten. The sample comprised tumor tissue. These TCRs come from a female donor with papillary thyroid cancer or a benign thyroid nodule (not recorded which). Some clones in this sample may be carry-over from other donors' samples. Each CDR3 is given with its conserved first and last residue. A D gene is named only where the DNA matches it firmly. Size values are once, few and many counts, or a class for expanded clones, and some rows have none.

TRBJ2-3	few	TRBD1	TRBV28	CASSQAGQGYTDTQYF	TGTGCCAGCAGTCAAGCGGGACAGGGGTACACAGATACGCAGTATTTT
TRBJ2-6	-	-	TRBV9	CASTADHRANFLTF	TGTGCCAGCACGGCGGACCACAGGGCCAACTTCCTGACTTTC
TRBJ2-2	-	TRBD2	TRBV7-8	CASNTKREVPAGELFF	TGTGCCAGCAACACTAAGCGGGAGGTCCCCGCCGGTGAGCTGTTTTTT
TRBJ2-1	-	-	TRBV30	CAWSEFGRGYNEQFF	TGTGCCTGGAGCGAGTTCGGACGCGGGTACAATGAGCAGTTCTTC
TRBJ2-3	few	-	TRBV7-7	CASRLVRTDTQYF	TGTGCTAGCAGATTAGTGCGCACAGATACGCAGTATTTT
TRBJ2-7	medium-sized	-	TRBV25-1	CASSDGTTYEQYF	TGTGCCAGCAGTGATGGGACGACCTACGAGCAGTACTTC
TRBJ2-3	-	TRBD2	TRBV20-1	CSARVAGGADTQYF	TGCAGTGCTAGAGTAGCGGGAGGTGCTGATACGCAGTATTTT
TRBJ2-7	-	TRBD1	TRBV6-2/TRBV6-3	CASSHLGTEGYEQYF	TGTGCCAGCAGTCACCTAGGGACAGAAGGCTACGAGCAGTACTTC
TRBJ1-2	medium-sized	-	TRBV11-2	CASSLDPAGMGGYTF	TGTGCCAGCAGCTTAGATCCGGCAGGGATGGGGGGCTACACCTTC
TRBJ2-1	-	TRBD2	TRBV2	CASSERLAGGFMFF	TGTGCCAGCAGTGAAAGACTAGCGGGAGGTTTTATGTTCTTC
TRBJ2-7	-	-	TRBV11-2	CASTRGTGTYEQYF	TGTGCCAGCACCCGGGGGACGGGAACCTACGAGCAGTACTTC
TRBJ2-7	-	-	TRBV5-1	CASSLGTRAYEQYF	TGCGCCAGCAGCTTGGGTACGCGGGCCTACGAGCAGTACTTC
TRBJ1-5	once	-	TRBV19	CASSLPGLEVDQPQHF	TGTGCCAGTAGTCTTCCGGGACTCGAGGTAGATCAGCCCCAGCATTTT
TRBJ2-3	many	-	TRBV12-3/TRBV12-4	CASSFRADTQYF	TGTGCCAGCAGTTTCAGGGCAGATACGCAGTATTTT
TRBJ2-6	-	-	TRBV5-1	CASRRRIGANVLTF	TGCGCCAGCCGACGTCGAATTGGGGCCAACGTCCTGACTTTC
TRBJ1-1	many	-	TRBV20-1	CSARPKRPMNTEAFF	TGCAGTGCTAGACCCAAGCGACCCATGAACACTGAAGCTTTCTTT
TRBJ2-3	-	-	TRBV5-1	CASSLATSTDTQYF	TGCGCCAGCAGCTTGGCTACTAGCACAGATACGCAGTATTTT
TRBJ2-1	medium-sized	TRBD2	TRBV6-4	CASSEGLAGGEQFF	TGTGCCAGCAGTGAGGGACTAGCGGGAGGTGAGCAGTTCTTC
TRBJ2-5	many	TRBD1	TRBV9	CASSLTGEETQYF	TGTGCCAGCAGCTTGACAGGGGAAGAGACCCAGTACTTC
TRBJ2-2	-	-	TRBV19	CASSGSAVLFF	TGTGCCAGTAGCGGGAGCGCTGTCCTGTTTTTT
TRBJ2-2	-	-	TRBV11-2	CASSLGRVNGELFF	TGTGCCAGCAGCTTGGGCAGGGTGAACGGGGAGCTGTTTTTT
TRBJ1-2	-	-	TRBV20-1	CSARDGTKGDYGYTF	TGCAGTGCTAGAGACGGAACCAAAGGGGACTATGGCTACACCTTC
TRBJ2-6	medium-sized	-	TRBV28	CASSSRWVAGANVLTF	TGTGCCAGCAGTTCCCGGTGGGTGGCTGGGGCCAACGTCCTGACTTTC
TRBJ2-5	-	-	TRBV28	CASSSGFQETQYF	TGTGCCAGCAGCTCCGGGTTTCAAGAGACCCAGTACTTC
TRBJ2-1	-	-	TRBV6-1	CASSEWHRNEQFF	TGTGCCAGCAGTGAATGGCATAGAAATGAGCAGTTCTTC
TRBJ2-3	few	TRBD2	TRBV6-2/TRBV6-3	CASSYVAGEALDTQYF	TGTGCCAGCAGTTATGTAGCGGGAGAGGCCTTGGATACGCAGTATTTT
TRBJ2-5	many	-	TRBV2	CASSGGATRQETQYF	TGTGCCAGCAGTGGGGGTGCGACCCGACAAGAGACCCAGTACTTC
TRBJ2-5	many	-	TRBV4-3	CASSQDRGGSETQYF	TGCGCCAGCAGCCAAGACAGGGGGGGATCGGAGACCCAGTACTTC
TRBJ2-7	few	-	TRBV12-3/TRBV12-4	CASSFQSSYEQYF	TGTGCCAGCAGTTTCCAAAGCTCCTACGAGCAGTACTTC